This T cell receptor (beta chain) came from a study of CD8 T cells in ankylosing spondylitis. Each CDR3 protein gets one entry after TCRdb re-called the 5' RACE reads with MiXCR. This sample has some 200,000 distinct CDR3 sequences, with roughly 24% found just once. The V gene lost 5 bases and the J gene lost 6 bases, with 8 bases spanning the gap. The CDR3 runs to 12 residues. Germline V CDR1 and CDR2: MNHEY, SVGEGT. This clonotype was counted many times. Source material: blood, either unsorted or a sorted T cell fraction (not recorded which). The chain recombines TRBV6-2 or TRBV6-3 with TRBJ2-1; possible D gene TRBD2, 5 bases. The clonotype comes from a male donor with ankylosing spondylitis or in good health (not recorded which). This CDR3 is CASSARANEQFF. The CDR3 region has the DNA TGTGCCAGCAGTGCGAGGGCCAATGAGCAGTTCTTC.